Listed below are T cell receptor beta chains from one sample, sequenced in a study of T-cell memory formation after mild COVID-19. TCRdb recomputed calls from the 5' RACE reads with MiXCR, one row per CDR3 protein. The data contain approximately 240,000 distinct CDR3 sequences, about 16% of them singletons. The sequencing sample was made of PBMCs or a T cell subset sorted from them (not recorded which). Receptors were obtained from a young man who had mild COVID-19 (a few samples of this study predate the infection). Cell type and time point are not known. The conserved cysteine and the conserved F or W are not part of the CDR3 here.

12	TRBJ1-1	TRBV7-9	ASSQPGGGTEAF
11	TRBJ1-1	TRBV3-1	ASRRTGGRGAF
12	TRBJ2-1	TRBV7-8	ASSLSARDNEQF
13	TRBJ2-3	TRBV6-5	ASSSVEGNTDTQY
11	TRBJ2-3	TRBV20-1	SPRLAGGDTQY
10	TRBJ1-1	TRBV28	ASSFRGYEAF
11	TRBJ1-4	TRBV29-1	SVAIDSYEKLF
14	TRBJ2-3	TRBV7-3	ASSFASGGAGDTQY
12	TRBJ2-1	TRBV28	ASRGQDSYNEQF
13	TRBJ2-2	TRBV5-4	ASSLPSKNTGELF
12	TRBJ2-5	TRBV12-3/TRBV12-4	ASSFPDRGETQY
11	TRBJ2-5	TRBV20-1	SARDLGGETQY
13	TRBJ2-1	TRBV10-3	AISETDRGYNEQF
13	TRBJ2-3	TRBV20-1	SARVSQYRTDTQY
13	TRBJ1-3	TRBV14	ASSRPGNSGNTIY
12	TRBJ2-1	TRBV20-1	SAPGLAGYNEQF
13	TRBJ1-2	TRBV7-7	ASSPLTGVDYGYT
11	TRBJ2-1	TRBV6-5	ASSWVTGYEQF
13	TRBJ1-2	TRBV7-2	ASSSRNPVGYGYT
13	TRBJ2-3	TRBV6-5	ASSPSGGALVTQY
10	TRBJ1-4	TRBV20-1	SARVGGEKLF
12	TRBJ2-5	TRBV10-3	AIRSSGDQETQY
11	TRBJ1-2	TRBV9	ASSAHFSYGYT
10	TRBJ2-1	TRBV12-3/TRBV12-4	ASSQRGDEQF
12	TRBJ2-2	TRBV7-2	ASSLGGRGGELF
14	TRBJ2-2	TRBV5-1	ASSLDLGGRTGELF
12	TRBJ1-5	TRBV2	ASSESQAGQPQH
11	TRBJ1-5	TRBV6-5	ASSYYRGQPQH
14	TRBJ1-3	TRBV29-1	SVNFGGGLGGNTIY
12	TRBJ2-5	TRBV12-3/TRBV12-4	ASSLRDGGETQY
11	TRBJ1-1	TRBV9	ASSPGTGPQAF
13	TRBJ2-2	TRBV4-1	ASSQVKHGTGELF
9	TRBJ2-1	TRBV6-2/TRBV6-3	ASSYPNEQF
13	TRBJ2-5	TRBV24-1	ATSDEQGRRETQY
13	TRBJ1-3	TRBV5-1	ASSLTGINGNTIY